What follows describes a single T cell receptor (beta chain). Its antigen is as yet unknown. Here immunoSEQ multiplex PCR was the method, and the copy in TCRdb shows in-frame clones only, minus some. The table has roughly 140,000 clones, just over 90% seen once. The record originates from a study of cytomegalovirus exposure and HLA in healthy donors. Study-wide results and caveats: Under in vitro conditions, a few CMV-associated chains were confirmed as specific for CMV antigens. Reported results showed that the classifier diagnosed cytomegalovirus status with high specificity and sensitivity. Most observed TCR sequences were rare, whereas some public TCRs were detected in many donors.

The sequence was obtained from a man aged 18-30 years in good health and CMV-seronegative. Sequenced material: PBMCs.

The CDR3 spells CASSQVPGGYEQYF. The DNA of the CDR3 is TGTGCCAGCAGCCAAGTTCCAGGGGGATACGAGCAGTACTTC. V is TRBV14 and J is TRBJ2-7, with 7 nucleotides matching TRBD1. Trimming took 1 base from V and 4 from J; bases not matched to a gene: 4. Germline assignment: CDR1 SGHDN and CDR2 FVKESK. The CDR3 sequence is 14 residues long.